This TCR beta chain was profiled in a study of OX40 agonist ivuxolimab in advanced cancers. Study at large: Dose-escalation subjects each had hepatocellular carcinoma, melanoma, renal cell or head and neck cancer.

This CDR3 contains 16 residues. J gave up 1 base and V 1 base, and 3 bases lay outside the gene matches. CDR1 SGHRS and CDR2 YFSETQ come from the germline V gene. Regarding the study as a whole: On average, a greater number of expanded clones characterised CD8+ T cells relative to CD4+.

About this clone: Its antigen is undetermined.

Clones were sequenced by immunoSEQ multiplex PCR, and TCRdb holds only the in-frame ones, with some missing. The sample comprises fewer than 50,000 clones, about 80% of which are singletons, and roughly 7.5% rests with the top ten. The receptor was isolated from an adult with an advanced solid tumor such as melanoma, head and neck, liver or kidney cancer. This chain connects TRBV5-1 to TRBJ1-5; 9 bases agree with TRBD1. The specimen comprised CD4+ or CD8+ T cells sorted from blood, sampled in a trial of the OX40 agonist ivuxolimab. The CDR3 DNA reads as TGCGCCAGCAGCTTGACAGGGGGCGCGAGCAATCAGCCCCAGCATTTT. The encoded protein is CASSLTGGASNQPQHF.